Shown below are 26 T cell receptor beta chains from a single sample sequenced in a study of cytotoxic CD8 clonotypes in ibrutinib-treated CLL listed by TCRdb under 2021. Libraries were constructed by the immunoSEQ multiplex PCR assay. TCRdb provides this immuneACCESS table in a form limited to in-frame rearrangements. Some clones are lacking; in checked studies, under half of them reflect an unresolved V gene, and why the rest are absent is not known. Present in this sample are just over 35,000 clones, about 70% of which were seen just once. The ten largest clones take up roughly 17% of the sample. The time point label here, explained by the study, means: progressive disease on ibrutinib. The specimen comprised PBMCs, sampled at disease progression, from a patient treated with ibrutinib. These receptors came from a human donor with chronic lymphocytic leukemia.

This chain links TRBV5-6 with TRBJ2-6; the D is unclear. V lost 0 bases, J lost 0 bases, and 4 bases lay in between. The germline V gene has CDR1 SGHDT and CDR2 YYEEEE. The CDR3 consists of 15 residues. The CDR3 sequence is CASSLGTSGANVLTF. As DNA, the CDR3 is TGTGCCAGCAGCTTGGGGACCTCTGGGGCCAACGTCCTGACTTTC.

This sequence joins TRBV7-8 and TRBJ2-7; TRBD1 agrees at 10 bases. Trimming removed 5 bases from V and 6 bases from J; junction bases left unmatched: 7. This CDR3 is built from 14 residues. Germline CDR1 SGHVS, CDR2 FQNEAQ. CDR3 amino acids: CASSPGTGVGEQYF. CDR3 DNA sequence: TGTGCCAGCAGCCCCGGGACAGGGGTAGGCGAGCAGTACTTC.

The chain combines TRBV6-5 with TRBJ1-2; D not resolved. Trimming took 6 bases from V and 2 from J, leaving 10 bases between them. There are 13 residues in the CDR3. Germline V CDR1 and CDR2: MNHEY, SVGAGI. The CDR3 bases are TGTGCCAGCAGACCAGACACGAACTATGGCTACACCTTC. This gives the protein CASRPDTNYGYTF.

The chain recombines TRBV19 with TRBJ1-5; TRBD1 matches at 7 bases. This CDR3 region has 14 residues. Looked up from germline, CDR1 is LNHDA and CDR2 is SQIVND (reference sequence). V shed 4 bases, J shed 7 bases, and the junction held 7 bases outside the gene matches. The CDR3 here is CASSTQRGRQPQHF. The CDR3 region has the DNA TGTGCCAGTAGTACTCAGAGGGGGCGGCAGCCCCAGCATTTT.

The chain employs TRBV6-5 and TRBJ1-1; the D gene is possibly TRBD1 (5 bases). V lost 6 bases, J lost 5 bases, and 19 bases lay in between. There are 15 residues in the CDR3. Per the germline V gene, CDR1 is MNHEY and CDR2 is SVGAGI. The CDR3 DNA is TGTGCCAGCAGAGTCGAAGGGACGGGTTTTACTGAAGCTTTCTTT. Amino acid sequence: CASRVEGTGFTEAFF.

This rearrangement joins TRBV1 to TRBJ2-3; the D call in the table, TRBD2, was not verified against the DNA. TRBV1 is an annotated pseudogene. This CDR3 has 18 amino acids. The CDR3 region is CTSSQASGRGGPPDTQYF. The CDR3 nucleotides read TGCACCAGCAGCCAAGCGAGTGGACGGGGGGGCCCACCAGATACGCAGTATTTT.

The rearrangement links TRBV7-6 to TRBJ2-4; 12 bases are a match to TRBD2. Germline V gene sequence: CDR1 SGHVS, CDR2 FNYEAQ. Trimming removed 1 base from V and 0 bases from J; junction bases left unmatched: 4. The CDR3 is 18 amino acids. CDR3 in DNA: TGTGCCAGCAGCTTAGGACTAGCGGGGGATCTAGCCAAAAACATTCAGTACTTC. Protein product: CASSLGLAGDLAKNIQYF.

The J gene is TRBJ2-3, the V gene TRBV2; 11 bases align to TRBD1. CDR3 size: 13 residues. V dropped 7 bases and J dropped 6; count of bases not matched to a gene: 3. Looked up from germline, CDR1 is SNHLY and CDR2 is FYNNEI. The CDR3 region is CASNRDRGDTQYF. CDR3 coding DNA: TGTGCCAGCAACCGGGACAGGGGGGATACGCAGTATTTT.

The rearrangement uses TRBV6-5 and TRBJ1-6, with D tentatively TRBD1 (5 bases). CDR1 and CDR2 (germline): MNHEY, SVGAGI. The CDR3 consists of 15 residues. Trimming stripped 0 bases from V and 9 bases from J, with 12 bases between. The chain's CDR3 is CASSYSGGDRSPLHF. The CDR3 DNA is TGTGCCAGCAGTTACTCGGGGGGAGATCGTTCACCCCTCCACTTT.

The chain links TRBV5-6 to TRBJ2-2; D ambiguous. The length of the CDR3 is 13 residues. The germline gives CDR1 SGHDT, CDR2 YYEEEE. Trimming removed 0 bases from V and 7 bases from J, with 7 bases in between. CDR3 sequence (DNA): TGTGCCAGCAGCTTGGCAGTTAGCGGGGAGCTGTTTTTT. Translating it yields CASSLAVSGELFF.

This CDR3 reads CASRHVTEAFF. In DNA, the CDR3 is TGCGCCAGCAGACACGTCACTGAAGCTTTCTTT. V and J are TRBV10-2 and TRBJ1-1; D is ambiguous. Germline CDR1 WSHSY, CDR2 SAAADI. The V end was cut by 6 bases, the J end by 4 bases, with 6 bases between. CDR3 length: 11 residues.

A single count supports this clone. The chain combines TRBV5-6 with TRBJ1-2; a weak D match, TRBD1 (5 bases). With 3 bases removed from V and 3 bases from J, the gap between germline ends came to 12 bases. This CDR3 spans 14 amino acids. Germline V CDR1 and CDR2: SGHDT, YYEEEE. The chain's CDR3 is CASSSTDSYYGYTF. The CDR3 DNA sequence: TGTGCCAGCAGCTCGACCGACAGCTACTATGGCTACACCTTC.

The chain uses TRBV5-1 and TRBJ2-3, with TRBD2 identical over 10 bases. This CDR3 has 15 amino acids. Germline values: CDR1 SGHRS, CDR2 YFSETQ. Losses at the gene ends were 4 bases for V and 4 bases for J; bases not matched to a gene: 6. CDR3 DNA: TGCGCCAGCAGCCGAAGCGGGGGGGCAGCAGATACGCAGTATTTT. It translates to CASSRSGGAADTQYF.

The CDR3 region is CASSPGLAGGDQQYF. Written as DNA, the CDR3 is TGTGCCAGCAGCCCGGGACTAGCGGGGGGCGACCAGCAGTACTTC. The chain uses TRBV5-4 and TRBJ2-7; 15 bases line up with TRBD2. The ends lost 4 bases at V and 8 bases at J; junction bases unmatched: 7. Germline assignment: CDR1 SGHNT and CDR2 YYREEE (reference sequence). The CDR3 totals 15 residues.

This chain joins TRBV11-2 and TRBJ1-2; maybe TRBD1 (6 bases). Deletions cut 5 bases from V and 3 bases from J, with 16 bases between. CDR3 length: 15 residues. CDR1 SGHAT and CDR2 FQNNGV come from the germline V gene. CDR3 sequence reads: CASSRRSGDHYGYTF. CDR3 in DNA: TGTGCCAGCAGCCGGAGATCAGGGGACCACTATGGCTACACCTTC.

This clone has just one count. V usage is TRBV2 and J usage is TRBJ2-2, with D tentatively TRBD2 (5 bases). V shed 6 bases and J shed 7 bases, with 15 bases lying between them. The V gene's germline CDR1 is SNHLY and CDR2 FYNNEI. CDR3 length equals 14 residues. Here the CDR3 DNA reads TGTGCCAGCAGCTCTAGGACTGGGGTCGGGGAGCTGTTTTTT. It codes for CASSSRTGVGELFF.

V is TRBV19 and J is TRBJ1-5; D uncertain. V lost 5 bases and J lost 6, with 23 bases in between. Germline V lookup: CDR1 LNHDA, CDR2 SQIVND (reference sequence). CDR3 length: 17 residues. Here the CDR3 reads CASSSFTQRGFLQPQHF. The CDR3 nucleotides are TGTGCCAGTAGTTCCTTTACTCAGCGAGGGTTTCTTCAGCCCCAGCATTTT.

CDR3 nucleotides: TGCAGCGTTGAGGGACTAGCGGGGAGAAAAGCCTACAATGAGCAGTTCTTC. The encoded protein is CSVEGLAGRKAYNEQFF. The chain couples TRBV29-1 to TRBJ2-1; 13 nucleotides align to TRBD2. Germline values: CDR1 SQVTM, CDR2 ANQGSEA. The CDR3 runs 17 residues. The junction had 7 bases not matched to a gene; V was cut back by 3 bases and J by 2 bases.

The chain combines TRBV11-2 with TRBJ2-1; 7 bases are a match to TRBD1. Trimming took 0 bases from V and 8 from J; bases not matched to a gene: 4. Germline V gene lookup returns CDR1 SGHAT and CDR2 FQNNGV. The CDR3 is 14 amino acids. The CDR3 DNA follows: TGTGCCAGCAGCTTAGATAGGGGGCTGGATGAGCAGTTCTTC. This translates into CASSLDRGLDEQFF.

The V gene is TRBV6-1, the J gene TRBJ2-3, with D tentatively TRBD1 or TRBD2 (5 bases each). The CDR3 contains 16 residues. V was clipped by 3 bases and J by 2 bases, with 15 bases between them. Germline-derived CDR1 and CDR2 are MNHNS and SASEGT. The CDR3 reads CASSDRPGRTTDTQYF. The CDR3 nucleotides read TGTGCCAGCAGTGACCGGCCAGGGAGAACCACAGATACGCAGTATTTT.

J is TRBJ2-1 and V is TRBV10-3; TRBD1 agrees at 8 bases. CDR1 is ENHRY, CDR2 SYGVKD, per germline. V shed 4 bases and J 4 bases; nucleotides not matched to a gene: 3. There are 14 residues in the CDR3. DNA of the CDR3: TGTGCCATCAGTGGGACAGGGACTTACAATGAGCAGTTCTTC. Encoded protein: CAISGTGTYNEQFF.

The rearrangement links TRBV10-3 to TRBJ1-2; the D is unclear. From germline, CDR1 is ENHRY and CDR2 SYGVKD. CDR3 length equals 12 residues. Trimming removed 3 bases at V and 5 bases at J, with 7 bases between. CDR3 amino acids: CAISDILYGYTF. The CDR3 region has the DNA TGTGCCATCAGTGATATTCTTTATGGCTACACCTTC.

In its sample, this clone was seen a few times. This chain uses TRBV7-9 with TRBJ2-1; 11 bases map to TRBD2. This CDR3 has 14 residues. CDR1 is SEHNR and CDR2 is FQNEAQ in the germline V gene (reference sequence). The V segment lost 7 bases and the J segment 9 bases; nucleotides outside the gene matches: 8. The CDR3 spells CASIVSGGASEQFF. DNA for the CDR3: TGTGCCAGCATCGTTAGCGGGGGGGCCTCTGAGCAGTTCTTC.

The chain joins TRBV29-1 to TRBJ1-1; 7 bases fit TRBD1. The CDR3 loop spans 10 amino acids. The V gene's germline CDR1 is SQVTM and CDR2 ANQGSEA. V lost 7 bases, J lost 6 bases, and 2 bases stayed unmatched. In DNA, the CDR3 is TGCAGCGCGACAGGGCCTGAAGCTTTCTTT. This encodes CSATGPEAFF. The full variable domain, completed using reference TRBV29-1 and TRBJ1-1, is SAVISQKPSRDICQRGTSLTIQCQVDSQVTMMFWYRQQPGQSLTLIATANQGSEATYESGFVIDKFPISRPNLTFSTLTVSNMSPEDSSIYLCSATGPEAFFGQGTRLTVV.

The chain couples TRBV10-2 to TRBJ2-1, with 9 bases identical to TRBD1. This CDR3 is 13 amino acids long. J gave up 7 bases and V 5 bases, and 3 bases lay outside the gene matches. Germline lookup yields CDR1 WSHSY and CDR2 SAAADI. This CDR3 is CASSRQGGNEQFF. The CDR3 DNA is TGCGCCAGCAGTAGACAGGGGGGGAATGAGCAGTTCTTC.

The CDR3 protein is CSASRLAGVGNTGELFF. DNA of the CDR3: TGCAGCGCCAGCCGGCTAGCGGGGGTCGGGAACACCGGGGAGCTGTTTTTT. The J gene is TRBJ2-2, the V gene TRBV29-1; 10 bases are shared with TRBD2. Germline V CDR1 and CDR2: SQVTM, ANQGSEA. V was pared by 7 bases and J by 1 base, with 12 bases of the junction left unmatched. The CDR3 is made up of 17 amino acids.